This T cell receptor (beta chain) was found in a study of identical twins. Whole-study findings and limits: Weaker excess twin sharing was observed in beta out-of-frame sequences.

Losses at the gene ends were 2 bases for V and 8 bases for J; bases not matched to a gene: 11. This CDR3 has 15 residues. The germline V gene has CDR1 MGHRA and CDR2 YSYEKL. Healthy Caucasians provided all donations. Carrying unique molecular identifiers, the cDNA also gained a universal primer site through template switching. Using its own MiXCR run on the 5' RACE reads, TCRdb lists one record per CDR3 protein. Of 640,000 or so distinct CDR3 sequences in the sample, less than 7% were seen once. This clonotype was counted only a few times. The antigen is unknown. The sequencing input was naive T cells sorted from blood. This chain connects TRBV4-1 to TRBJ1-2; 7 bases line up with TRBD1. The sequence came from a man aged 18 to 29 in good health. The CDR3, as DNA: TGCGCCAGCAGCCAAACCGGACAGGCGGATAGGGGCTACACCTTC. Translation gives CASSQTGQADRGYTF.